A selection of T cell receptor beta chains follows, all from one sample in a study of blood T cell repertoires in COVID-19. Method: immunoSEQ multiplex PCR; TCRdb's copy keeps in-frame clones and lacks some. In the table there are around 190,000 clones, roughly 86% of which are singletons. Sequencing was done on a sample of peripheral blood. Receptors were obtained from a man between 18 and 29 years old with active or convalescent COVID-19. Both conserved end residues are part of each CDR3. D genes are given only for firm matches. Clone sizes are given selectively: once, few, many, or a class where the clone is expanded.

TRBJ1-2 | NA | TRBV18 | NA | CASSQWTETNYGYTF | TGTGCCAGCTCACAGTGGACAGAAACTAACTATGGCTACACCTTC
TRBJ1-2 | NA | TRBV7-2 | NA | CASSSGGPGYGYTF | TGTGCCAGCAGCTCGGGGGGGCCGGGCTATGGCTACACCTTC
TRBJ1-3 | NA | TRBV4-1 | NA | CASSQDLVAGLSGNTIYF | TGCGCCAGCAGCCAAGATCTCGTGGCAGGCCTCTCTGGAAACACCATATATTTT
TRBJ2-3 | NA | TRBV28 | NA | CASSSNSVPGDTQYF | TGTGCCAGCAGTTCCAATAGTGTCCCTGGAGATACGCAGTATTTT
TRBJ1-2 | NA | TRBV7-8 | TRBD1 | CASSLGRGRDYGYTF | TGTGCCAGCAGCTTAGGCAGGGGGCGCGACTATGGCTACACCTTC
TRBJ1-2 | NA | TRBV7-2 | TRBD1 | CASSQDRDNYGYTF | TGTGCCAGCAGTCAAGACAGGGATAACTATGGCTACACCTTC
TRBJ1-5 | NA | TRBV12-3/TRBV12-4 | NA | CASSLPQGPQHF | TGTGCCAGCAGTTTACCTCAGGGGCCCCAGCATTTT
TRBJ2-1 | NA | TRBV11-3 | TRBD2 | CASSLFGGGGYNEQFF | TGTGCCAGCAGCTTATTTGGTGGCGGGGGCTACAATGAGCAGTTCTTC
TRBJ1-5 | NA | TRBV2 | NA | CASSLTGRSNQPQHF | TGTGCCAGCAGTCTAACGGGGAGGAGCAATCAGCCCCAGCATTTT
TRBJ2-7 | NA | TRBV7-8 | NA | CASSFGQGVYEQYF | TGTGCCAGCAGCTTCGGCCAGGGCGTCTACGAGCAGTACTTC
TRBJ2-5 | NA | TRBV5-1 | NA | CASSQGTYRYQETQYF | TGCGCCAGCAGCCAGGGGACATATCGGTACCAAGAGACCCAGTACTTC
TRBJ2-1 | NA | TRBV2 | TRBD2 | CASPRGVVGEQFF | TGTGCCAGCCCCCGGGGGGTGGTTGGGGAGCAGTTCTTC
TRBJ1-3 | few | TRBV9 | TRBD1 | CASSVGDRGRGDTIYF | TGTGCCAGCAGCGTAGGGGACAGGGGGCGCGGGGACACCATATATTTT
TRBJ1-1 | NA | TRBV2 | NA | CASSELQRNTEAFF | TGTGCCAGCAGTGAACTACAGAGGAACACTGAAGCTTTCTTT
TRBJ2-1 | NA | TRBV3-1/TRBV3-2 | TRBD2 | CASGAGEGNEQFF | TGTGCCAGCGGAGCGGGAGAGGGTAATGAGCAGTTCTTC
TRBJ2-5 | NA | TRBV7-3 | TRBD2 | CASSPGVAGGETQYF | TGTGCCAGCAGCCCCGGGGTCGCGGGAGGTGAGACCCAGTACTTC
TRBJ1-1 | NA | TRBV19 | NA | CASRDRYTEAFF | TGTGCCAGTAGAGACAGGTACACTGAAGCTTTCTTT
TRBJ2-3 | NA | TRBV6-4 | TRBD2 | CASSDSGTSGVDTQYF | TGTGCCAGCAGTGACTCCGGGACTAGCGGGGTAGATACGCAGTATTTT
TRBJ2-5 | NA | TRBV12-5 | NA | CASGLGERRTIYF | TGTGCTAGTGGTTTGGGAGAAAGAAGGACTATCTACTTC
TRBJ2-5 | NA | TRBV24-1 | TRBD2 | CATSESGLAGVYF | TGTGCCACCAGTGAATCCGGACTAGCAGGCGTGTACTTC
TRBJ2-5 | NA | TRBV24-1 | NA | CATSPRGPMAGKTQYF | TGTGCCACCAGCCCCAGAGGACCGATGGCGGGGAAGACCCAGTACTTC
TRBJ2-3 | NA | TRBV3-1/TRBV3-2 | NA | CASSQVPSTDTQYF | TGTGCCAGCAGCCAAGTCCCTAGCACAGATACGCAGTATTTT
TRBJ1-5 | NA | TRBV19 | NA | CASSIAPGSQGSNQPQHF | TGTGCCAGTAGTATAGCCCCAGGATCCCAGGGGAGCAATCAGCCCCAGCATTTT
TRBJ2-1 | once | TRBV30 | NA | CAWSGLPLNEQFF | TGTGCCTGGAGTGGACTCCCCCTTAATGAGCAGTTCTTC
TRBJ1-6 | NA | TRBV6-1 | TRBD1 | CASSVGQGAYNSPLHF | TGTGCCAGCAGTGTCGGACAGGGTGCCTATAATTCACCCCTCCACTTT
TRBJ1-2 | NA | TRBV30 | TRBD1 | CAWITRGINYGYTF | TGTGCCTGGATTACCAGGGGGATTAACTATGGCTACACCTTC
TRBJ1-2 | NA | TRBV25-1 | NA | CASSPPGGWGYTF | TGTGCCAGCAGTCCTCCGGGGGGTTGGGGCTACACCTTC
TRBJ2-3 | NA | TRBV9 | TRBD1 | CASSVDDRGLGTQYF | TGTGCCAGCAGCGTAGATGACAGGGGGCTGGGTACGCAGTATTTT
TRBJ2-4 | NA | TRBV6-5 | NA | CASDGRGENNIQYF | TGTGCCAGCGACGGCAGAGGCGAGAACAACATTCAGTACTTC
TRBJ1-2 | NA | TRBV27 | TRBD1 | CASSPGTGTNYGYTF | TGTGCCAGCAGTCCGGGGACAGGGACTAACTATGGCTACACCTTC
TRBJ1-2 | NA | TRBV12-3/TRBV12-4 | NA | CASTRGGSGYTF | TGTGCCAGCACTCGGGGGGGCTCTGGCTACACCTTC
TRBJ2-1 | NA | TRBV3-1/TRBV3-2 | NA | CASSGRGYNEQFF | TGTGCCAGCAGCGGACGGGGCTACAATGAGCAGTTCTTC
TRBJ2-1 | NA | TRBV7-2 | TRBD2 | CASSASGTRSHEQFF | TGTGCCAGCAGCGCGTCCGGGACTAGATCACATGAGCAGTTCTTC
TRBJ1-2 | NA | TRBV25-1 | NA | CASSGTGFNGYTF | TGTGCCAGCAGTGGAACAGGCTTTAATGGCTACACCTTC
TRBJ2-2 | NA | TRBV19 | TRBD1 | CASSDRDRGISGELFF | TGTGCCAGTAGTGACCGGGACAGGGGAATCAGCGGGGAGCTGTTTTTT
TRBJ1-2 | NA | TRBV18 | NA | CASSEQGSYGYTF | TGTGCCAGCTCAGAACAGGGCTCCTATGGCTACACCTTC
TRBJ1-2 | NA | TRBV5-1 | TRBD1 | CASSSGTGLVSGYTF | TGCGCCAGCAGCTCTGGGACAGGGTTAGTTTCTGGCTACACCTTC
TRBJ1-1 | NA | TRBV18 | NA | CASSPPAGNTEAFF | TGTGCCAGCTCACCACCGGCAGGGAACACTGAAGCTTTCTTT
TRBJ2-1 | NA | TRBV21-1 | NA | CASRPSGPYNEQFF | TGTGCCAGCAGGCCTAGCGGTCCCTACAATGAGCAGTTCTTC
TRBJ1-3 | NA | TRBV6-1 | NA | CASSALRGGSGNTIYF | TGTGCCAGCAGTGCCCTCCGCGGGGGCTCTGGAAACACCATATATTTT
TRBJ1-2 | NA | TRBV29-1 | TRBD1 | CSVWGQGASNYGYTF | TGCAGCGTTTGGGGACAGGGGGCGTCTAACTATGGCTACACCTTC
TRBJ1-2 | NA | TRBV6-6 | NA | CASSLGQGFSGYTF | TGTGCCAGCAGCCTTGGGCAGGGTTTTTCTGGCTACACCTTC
TRBJ2-5 | NA | TRBV6-5 | TRBD2 | CASRTSGQETQYF | TGTGCCAGCAGGACTAGCGGGCAAGAGACCCAGTACTTC
TRBJ2-3 | NA | TRBV4-1 | TRBD2 | CASSQEVTGGGKDTQYF | TGCGCCAGCAGCCAAGAAGTTACCGGGGGGGGTAAAGATACGCAGTATTTT
TRBJ2-2 | NA | TRBV7-2 | NA | CASSLSWGQNTGELFF | TGTGCCAGCAGCTTATCCTGGGGGCAGAACACCGGGGAGCTGTTTTTT
TRBJ2-1 | NA | TRBV9 | TRBD2 | CASSGNTSGQQSGKHNEQFF | TGTGCCAGCAGCGGGAATACTAGCGGTCAGCAAAGTGGCAAGCACAATGAGCAGTTCTTC
TRBJ1-5 | NA | TRBV6-6 | NA | CASSYYPGMSQPQHF | TGTGCCAGCAGTTACTATCCGGGTATGAGTCAGCCCCAGCATTTT
TRBJ2-1 | NA | TRBV11-3 | NA | CASSSGSSNNEQFF | TGTGCCAGCAGCTCCGGATCTAGCAACAATGAGCAGTTCTTC
TRBJ2-7 | NA | TRBV13 | NA | CASSPPEGSYEQYF | TGTGCCAGCAGCCCGCCGGAGGGCTCCTACGAGCAGTACTTC
TRBJ1-1 | NA | TRBV27 | NA | CASSLGGITEAFF | TGTGCCAGCAGTTTAGGGGGCATCACTGAAGCTTTCTTT